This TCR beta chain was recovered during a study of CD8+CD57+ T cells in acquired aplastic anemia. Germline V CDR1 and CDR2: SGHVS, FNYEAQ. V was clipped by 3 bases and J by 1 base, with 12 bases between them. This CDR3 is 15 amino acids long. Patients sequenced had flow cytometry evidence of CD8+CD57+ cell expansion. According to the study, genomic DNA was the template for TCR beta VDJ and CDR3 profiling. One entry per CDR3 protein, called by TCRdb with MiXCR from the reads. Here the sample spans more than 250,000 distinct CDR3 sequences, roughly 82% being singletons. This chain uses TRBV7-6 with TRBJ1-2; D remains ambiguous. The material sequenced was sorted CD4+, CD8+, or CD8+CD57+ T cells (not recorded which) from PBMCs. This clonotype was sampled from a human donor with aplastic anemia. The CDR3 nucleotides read TGTGCCAGCAGCTTGCGTTCAGATAATAACTATGGCTACACCTTC. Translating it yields CASSLRSDNNYGYTF.